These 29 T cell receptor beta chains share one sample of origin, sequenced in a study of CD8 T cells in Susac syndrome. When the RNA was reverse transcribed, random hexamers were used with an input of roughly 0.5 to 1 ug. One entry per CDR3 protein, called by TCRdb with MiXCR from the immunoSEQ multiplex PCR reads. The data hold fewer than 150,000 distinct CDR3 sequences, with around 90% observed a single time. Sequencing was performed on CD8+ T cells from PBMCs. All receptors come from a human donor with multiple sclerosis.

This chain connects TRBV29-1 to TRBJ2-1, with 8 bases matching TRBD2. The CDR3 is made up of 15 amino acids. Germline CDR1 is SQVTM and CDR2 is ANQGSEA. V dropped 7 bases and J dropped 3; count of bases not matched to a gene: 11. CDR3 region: CSAYPGRVIYNEQFF. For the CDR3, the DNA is TGCAGCGCATACCCCGGGAGGGTAATCTACAATGAGCAGTTCTTC.

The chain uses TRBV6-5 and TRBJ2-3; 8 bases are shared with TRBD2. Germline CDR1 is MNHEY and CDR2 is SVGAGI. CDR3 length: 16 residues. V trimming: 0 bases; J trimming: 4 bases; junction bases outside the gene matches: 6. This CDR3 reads CASSYSPSGRPDTQYF. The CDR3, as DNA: TGTGCCAGCAGTTACTCACCAAGCGGGAGACCAGATACGCAGTATTTT.

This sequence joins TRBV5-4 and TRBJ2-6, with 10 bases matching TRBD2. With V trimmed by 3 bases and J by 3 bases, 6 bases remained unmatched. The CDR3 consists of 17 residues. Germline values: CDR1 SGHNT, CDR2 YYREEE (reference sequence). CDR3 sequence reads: CASSWSGRADGANVLTF. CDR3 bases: TGTGCCAGCAGCTGGAGCGGGAGGGCCGATGGGGCCAACGTCCTGACTTTC.

This CDR3 is CASSVGLAKNIQYF. CDR3 DNA sequence: TGTGCCAGCAGCGTGGGATTAGCCAAAAACATTCAGTACTTC. The V call is TRBV9, the J call TRBJ2-4, with unresolved D. CDR1 is SGDLS, CDR2 YYNGEE, per germline. V lost 2 bases and J 0 bases, leaving 6 bases between the germline ends. The CDR3 consists of 14 residues. Drawing the rest from reference TRBV9 and TRBJ2-4, the complete variable domain is DSGVTQTPKHLITATGQRVTLRCSPRSGDLSVYWYQQSLDQGLQFLIQYYNGEERAKGNILERFSAQQFPDLHSELNLSSLELGDSALYFCASSVGLAKNIQYFGAGTRLSVL.

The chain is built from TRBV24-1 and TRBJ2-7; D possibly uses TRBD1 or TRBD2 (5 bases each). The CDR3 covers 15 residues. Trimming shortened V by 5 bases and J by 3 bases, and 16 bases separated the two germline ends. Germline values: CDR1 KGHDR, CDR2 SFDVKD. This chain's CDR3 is CATSGLGVWGYEQYF. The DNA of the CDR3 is TGTGCCACCAGTGGCCTGGGGGTATGGGGCTACGAGCAGTACTTC.

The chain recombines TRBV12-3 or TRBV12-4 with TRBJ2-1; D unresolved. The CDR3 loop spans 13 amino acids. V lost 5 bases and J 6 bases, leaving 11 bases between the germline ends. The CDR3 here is CASSPRAPNEQFF. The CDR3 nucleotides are TGTGCCAGCAGTCCCCGGGCTCCCAATGAGCAGTTCTTC.

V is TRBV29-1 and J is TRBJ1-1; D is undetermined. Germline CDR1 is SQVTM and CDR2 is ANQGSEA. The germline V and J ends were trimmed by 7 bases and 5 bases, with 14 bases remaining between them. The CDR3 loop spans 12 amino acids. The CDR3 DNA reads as TGCAGCGCCTGTTCCGGACGGACTGAAGCTTTCTTT. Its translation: CSACSGRTEAFF.

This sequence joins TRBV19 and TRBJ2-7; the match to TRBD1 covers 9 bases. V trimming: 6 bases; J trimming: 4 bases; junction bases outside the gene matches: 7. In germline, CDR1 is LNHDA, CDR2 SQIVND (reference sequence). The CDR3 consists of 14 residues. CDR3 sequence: CASSWGQGVYEQYF. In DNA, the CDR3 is TGTGCCAGTAGCTGGGGACAGGGAGTATACGAGCAGTACTTC.

Here the CDR3 DNA reads TGTGCCATACGGACTAGCGGGAATGAGCAGTTCTTC. Residues: CAIRTSGNEQFF. The chain couples TRBV11-2 to TRBJ2-1, with 11 bases that match TRBD2. This CDR3 has 12 residues. V lost 10 bases and J lost 7; bases outside the gene matches: 3. Germline CDR1 is SGHAT and CDR2 is FQNNGV.

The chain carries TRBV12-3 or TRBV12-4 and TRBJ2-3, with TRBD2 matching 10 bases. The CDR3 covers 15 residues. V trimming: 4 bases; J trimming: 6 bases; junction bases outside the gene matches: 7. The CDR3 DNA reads TGTGCCAGCAGTTACGGTCTAGCGGGAGCGGATACGCAGTATTTT. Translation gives CASSYGLAGADTQYF.

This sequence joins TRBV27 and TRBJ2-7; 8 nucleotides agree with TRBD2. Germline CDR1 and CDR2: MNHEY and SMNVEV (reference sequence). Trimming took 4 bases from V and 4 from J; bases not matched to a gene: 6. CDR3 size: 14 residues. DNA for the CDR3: TGTGCCAGCAGTTGGGCGGGAGGCTGGTACGAGCAGTACTTC. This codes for CASSWAGGWYEQYF.

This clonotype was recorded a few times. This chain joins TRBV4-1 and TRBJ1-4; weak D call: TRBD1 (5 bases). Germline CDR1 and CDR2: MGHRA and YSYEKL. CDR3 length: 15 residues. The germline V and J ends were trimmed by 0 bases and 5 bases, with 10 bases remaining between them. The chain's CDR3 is CASSQDQGLNEKLFF. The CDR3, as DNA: TGCGCCAGCAGCCAAGATCAGGGCTTGAATGAAAAACTGTTTTTT.

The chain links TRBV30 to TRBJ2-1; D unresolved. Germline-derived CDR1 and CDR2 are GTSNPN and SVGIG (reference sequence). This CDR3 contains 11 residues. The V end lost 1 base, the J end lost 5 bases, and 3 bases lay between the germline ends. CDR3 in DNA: TGTGCCTGGAGTGAAGACAATGAGCAGTTCTTC. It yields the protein CAWSEDNEQFF.

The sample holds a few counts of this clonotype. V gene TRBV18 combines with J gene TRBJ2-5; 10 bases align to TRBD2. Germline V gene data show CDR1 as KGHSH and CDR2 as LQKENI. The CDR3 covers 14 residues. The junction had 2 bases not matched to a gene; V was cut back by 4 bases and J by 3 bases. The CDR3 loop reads CASSLLAGKETQYF. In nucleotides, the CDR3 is TGTGCCAGCTCACTACTAGCGGGAAAAGAGACCCAGTACTTC. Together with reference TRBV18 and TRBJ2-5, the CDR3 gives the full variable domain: NAGVMQNPRHLVRRRGQEARLRCSPMKGHSHVYWYRQLPEEGLKFMVYLQKENIIDESGMPKERFSAEFPKEGPSILRIQQVVRGDSAAYFCASSLLAGKETQYFGPGTRLLVL.

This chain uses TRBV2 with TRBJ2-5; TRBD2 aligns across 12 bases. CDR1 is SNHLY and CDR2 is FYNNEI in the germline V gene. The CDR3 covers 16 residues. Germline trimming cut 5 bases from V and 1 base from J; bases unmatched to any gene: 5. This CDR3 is CASSPTSGRLQETQYF. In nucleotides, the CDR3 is TGTGCCAGCAGTCCAACTAGCGGGAGGCTCCAAGAGACCCAGTACTTC.

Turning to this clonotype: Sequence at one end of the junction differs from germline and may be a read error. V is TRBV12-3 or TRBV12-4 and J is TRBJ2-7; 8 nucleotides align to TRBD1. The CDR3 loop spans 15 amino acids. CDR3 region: CASSSPGQGVFERYF. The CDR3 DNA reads TGTGCCAGCAGTTCACCCGGACAGGGCGTCTTCGAGCGGTACTTC.

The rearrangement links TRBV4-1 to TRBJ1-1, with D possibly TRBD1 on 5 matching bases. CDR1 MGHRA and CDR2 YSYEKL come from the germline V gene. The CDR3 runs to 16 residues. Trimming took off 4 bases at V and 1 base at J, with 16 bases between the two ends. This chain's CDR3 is CASSLHEGLANTEAFF. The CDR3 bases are TGCGCCAGCAGCCTACATGAGGGGTTAGCGAACACTGAAGCTTTCTTT.

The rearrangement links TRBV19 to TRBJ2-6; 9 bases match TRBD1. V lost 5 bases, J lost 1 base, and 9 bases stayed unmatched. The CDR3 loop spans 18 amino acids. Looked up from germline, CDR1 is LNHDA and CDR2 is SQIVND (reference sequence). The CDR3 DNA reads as TGTGCCAGTAGTGGCTCGGGACAGGGATTTTCTGGGGCCAACGTCCTGACTTTC. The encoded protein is CASSGSGQGFSGANVLTF.

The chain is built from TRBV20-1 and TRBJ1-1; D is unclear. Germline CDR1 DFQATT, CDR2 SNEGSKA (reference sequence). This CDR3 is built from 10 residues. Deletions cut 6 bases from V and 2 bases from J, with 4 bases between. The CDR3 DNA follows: TGCAGTGCCTACAACACTGAAGCTTTCTTT. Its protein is CSAYNTEAFF.

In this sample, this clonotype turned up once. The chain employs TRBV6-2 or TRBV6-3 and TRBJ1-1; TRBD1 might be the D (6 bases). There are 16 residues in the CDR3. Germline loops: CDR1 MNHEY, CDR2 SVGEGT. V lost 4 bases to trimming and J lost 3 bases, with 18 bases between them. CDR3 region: CASSSNPWTADTEAFF. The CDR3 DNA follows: TGTGCCAGCAGTTCAAACCCTTGGACAGCGGACACTGAAGCTTTCTTT.

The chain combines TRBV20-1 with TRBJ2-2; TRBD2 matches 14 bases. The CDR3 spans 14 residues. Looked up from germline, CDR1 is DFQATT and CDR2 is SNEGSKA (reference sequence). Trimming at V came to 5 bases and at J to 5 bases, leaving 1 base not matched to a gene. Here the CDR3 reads CSAGLAGGTGELFF. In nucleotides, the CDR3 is TGCAGTGCTGGACTAGCGGGAGGTACCGGGGAGCTGTTTTTT.

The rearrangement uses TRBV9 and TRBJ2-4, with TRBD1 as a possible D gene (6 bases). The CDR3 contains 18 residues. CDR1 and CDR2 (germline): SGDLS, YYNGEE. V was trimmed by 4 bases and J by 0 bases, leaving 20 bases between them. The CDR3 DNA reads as TGTGCCAGCAGCTTCGCTACAGATTCAGGGGAAGCCAAAAACATTCAGTACTTC. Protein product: CASSFATDSGEAKNIQYF.

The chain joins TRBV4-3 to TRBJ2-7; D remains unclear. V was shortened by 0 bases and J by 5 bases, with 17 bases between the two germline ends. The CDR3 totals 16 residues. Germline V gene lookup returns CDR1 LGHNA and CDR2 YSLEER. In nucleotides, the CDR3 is TGCGCCAGCAGCCAAGATTACGACTGGGATGGCGACGAGCAGTACTTC. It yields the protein CASSQDYDWDGDEQYF.

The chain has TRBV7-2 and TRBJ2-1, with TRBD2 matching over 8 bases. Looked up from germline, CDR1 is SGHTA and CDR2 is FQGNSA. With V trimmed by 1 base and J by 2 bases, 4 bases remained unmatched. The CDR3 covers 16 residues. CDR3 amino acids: CASSLVGSGTYNEQFF. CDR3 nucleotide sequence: TGTGCCAGCAGCTTAGTCGGTAGCGGGACCTACAATGAGCAGTTCTTC.

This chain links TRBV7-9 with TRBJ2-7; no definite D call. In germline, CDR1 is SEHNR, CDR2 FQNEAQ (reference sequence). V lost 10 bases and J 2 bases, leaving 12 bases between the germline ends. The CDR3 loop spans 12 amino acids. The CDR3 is CATWAPPYEQYF. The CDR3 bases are TGTGCCACCTGGGCACCACCCTACGAGCAGTACTTC.

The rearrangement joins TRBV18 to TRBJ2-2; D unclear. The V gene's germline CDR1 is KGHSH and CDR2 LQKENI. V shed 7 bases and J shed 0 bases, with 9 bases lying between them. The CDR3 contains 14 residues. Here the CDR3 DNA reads TGTGCCAGCTGCCCTGGGACGAACACCGGGGAGCTGTTTTTT. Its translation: CASCPGTNTGELFF.

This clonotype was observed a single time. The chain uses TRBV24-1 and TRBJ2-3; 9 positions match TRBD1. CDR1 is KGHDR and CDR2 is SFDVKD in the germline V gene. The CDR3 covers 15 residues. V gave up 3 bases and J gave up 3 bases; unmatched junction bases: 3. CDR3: CATSDTGQGTDTQYF. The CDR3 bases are TGTGCCACCAGTGATACCGGACAGGGGACAGATACGCAGTATTTT.

The CDR3 nucleotides are TGTGCCAGCAGTTACTCGGCCGGAGAGCAGTACTTC. Translation gives CASSYSAGEQYF. The genes are TRBV6-5 and TRBJ2-7; D not resolved. This CDR3 contains 12 residues. Trimming pared 0 bases from V and 7 bases from J, leaving 7 bases between. Looked up from germline, CDR1 is MNHEY and CDR2 is SVGAGI.

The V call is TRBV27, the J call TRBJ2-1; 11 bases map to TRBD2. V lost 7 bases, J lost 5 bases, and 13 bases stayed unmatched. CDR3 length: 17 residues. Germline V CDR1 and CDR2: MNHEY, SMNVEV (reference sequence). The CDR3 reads CASIGTSGDAADNEQFF. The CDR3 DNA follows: TGTGCCAGCATCGGGACTAGCGGAGACGCGGCGGACAATGAGCAGTTCTTC.